These 32 T cell receptor beta chains originate from one sample sequenced in a study of cytomegalovirus exposure and HLA in healthy donors. Sequencing was performed with immunoSEQ multiplex PCR; in TCRdb, only in-frame clones are kept and a portion is missing. The sample yields tens of thousands of clones, approximately 94% seen once. The sample comprised PBMCs. These receptor sequences come from a woman aged 18-30 years in good health and CMV-seropositive.

The V gene is TRBV19, the J gene TRBJ1-5, with D maybe TRBD1 (5 bases). Trimming shortened V by 4 bases and J by 7 bases, and 14 bases separated the two germline ends. This CDR3 has 14 amino acids. Germline V CDR1 and CDR2: LNHDA, SQIVND (reference sequence). This CDR3 reads CASSKEGMNQPQHF. In nucleotides, the CDR3 is TGTGCCAGTAGTAAGGAGGGGATGAACCAGCCCCAGCATTTT.

J is TRBJ1-2 and V is TRBV25-1, with D unresolved. Trimming removed 4 bases from V and 4 bases from J, with 4 bases in between. This CDR3 has 11 residues. Germline CDR1 and CDR2: MGHDK and SYGVNS. The CDR3 region is CASSAGYGYTF. CDR3 sequence (DNA): TGTGCCAGCAGTGCAGGCTATGGCTACACCTTC.

The chain uses TRBV4-1 and TRBJ2-3; 10 bases agree with TRBD2. Losses at the gene ends were 3 bases for V and 14 bases for J; bases not matched to a gene: 11. The germline V gene encodes CDR1 MGHRA and CDR2 YSYEKL. The CDR3 is 14 amino acids. The DNA of the CDR3 is TGCGCCAGCAGCCATCCGACTAGCGGGCCAGTTCTGTATTTT. Protein sequence: CASSHPTSGPVLYF.

The V gene is TRBV5-1, the J gene TRBJ2-6; TRBD2 might be the D (5 bases). Per germline, CDR1 SGHRS and CDR2 YFSETQ. The CDR3 extends over 19 amino acids. V gave up 1 base and J gave up 0 bases, with 17 bases separating them. The CDR3 DNA sequence: TGCGCCAGCAGCTTGTCTAGCCTTGGGGTCTACTCTGGGGCCAACGTCCTGACTTTC. Amino acid sequence: CASSLSSLGVYSGANVLTF. Together with reference TRBV5-1 and TRBJ2-6, the CDR3 gives the full variable domain: KAGVTQTPRYLIKTRGQQVTLSCSPISGHRSVSWYQQTPGQGLQFLFEYFSETQRNKGNFPGRFSGRQFSNSRSEMNVSTLELGDSALYLCASSLSSLGVYSGANVLTFGAGSRLTVL.

The chain couples TRBV27 to TRBJ2-5; tentative D call: TRBD2 (5 bases). Germline-derived CDR1 and CDR2 are MNHEY and SMNVEV (reference sequence). CDR3 length equals 13 residues. V was clipped by 3 bases and J by 1 base, with 6 bases between them. The CDR3 here is CASSLGSQETQYF. In DNA, the CDR3 is TGTGCCAGCAGTTTGGGGAGCCAAGAGACCCAGTACTTC.

The rearrangement links TRBV9 to TRBJ2-4, with a possible D match to TRBD1 (5 bases). Trimming shortened V by 3 bases and J by 6 bases, and 19 bases separated the two germline ends. Germline values: CDR1 SGDLS, CDR2 YYNGEE. This CDR3 spans 16 amino acids. The chain's CDR3 is CASSATLLGVGNIQYF. The CDR3 coding sequence is TGTGCCAGCAGCGCCACATTGTTAGGGGTGGGAAACATTCAGTACTTC. The full variable domain, rest sourced from reference TRBV9 and TRBJ2-4, is DSGVTQTPKHLITATGQRVTLRCSPRSGDLSVYWYQQSLDQGLQFLIQYYNGEERAKGNILERFSAQQFPDLHSELNLSSLELGDSALYFCASSATLLGVGNIQYFGAGTRLSVL.

The chain is built from TRBV5-3 and TRBJ1-2; 8 bases line up with TRBD1. TRBV5-3 belongs to the ORF category, with a function that is uncertain. This CDR3 has 17 residues. V was clipped by 4 bases and J by 5 bases; unmatched bases: 16. The CDR3 DNA reads TGTGCCAGAAGCCCTATCAGGCGACAGGGGTGTAAATATGGCTACACCTTC. It specifies CARSPIRRQGCKYGYTF.

The chain links TRBV2 to TRBJ2-3; D unresolved. The CDR3 is 14 residues long. Germline V gene sequence: CDR1 SNHLY, CDR2 FYNNEI. V was shortened by 4 bases and J by 1 base, with 9 bases between the two germline ends. The CDR3 nucleotides read TGTGCCAGCAGTGTACGCCCAGGCACAGATACGCAGTATTTT. Residues: CASSVRPGTDTQYF.

CDR3 in DNA: TGTGCCAGCAGTGAACGGGACAGGGTTCACTATGGCTACACCTTC. Its translation: CASSERDRVHYGYTF. The rearrangement uses TRBV6-1 and TRBJ1-2; 9 bases are shared with TRBD1. Trimming removed 2 bases from V and 3 bases from J; junction bases left unmatched: 4. The CDR3 has 15 amino acids. Germline V gene sequence: CDR1 MNHNS, CDR2 SASEGT.

This clone was seen a single time. This chain connects TRBV7-9 to TRBJ2-1, with TRBD2 identical over 7 bases. Germline V lookup: CDR1 SEHNR, CDR2 FQNEAQ (reference sequence). J lost 4 bases, V lost 1 base, and 10 bases had no gene match. The CDR3 covers 17 residues. CDR3 DNA sequence: TGTGCCAGCAGCTTAGGGGGACGGGGGGACCCATACAATGAGCAGTTCTTC. It is translated as CASSLGGRGDPYNEQFF.

V and J are TRBV2 and TRBJ2-1, with 10 positions matching TRBD1. Germline values: CDR1 SNHLY, CDR2 FYNNEI. Trimming removed 6 bases from V and 8 bases from J; junction bases left unmatched: 10. This CDR3 is built from 15 residues. CDR3 sequence reads: CASRNPGQGLDEQFF. CDR3 nucleotide sequence: TGTGCCAGCAGGAATCCGGGACAGGGGCTAGATGAGCAGTTCTTC.

This sequence joins TRBV19 and TRBJ1-2; 8 positions match TRBD1. This CDR3 has 14 amino acids. CDR1 is LNHDA, CDR2 SQIVND, per germline (reference sequence). After removal of 5 bases from V and 4 bases from J, the junction contained 6 bases not matched to a gene. In DNA, the CDR3 is TGTGCCAGTAGTCGACAGGGGTCCTCCTATGGCTACACCTTC. The encoded protein is CASSRQGSSYGYTF. The full variable domain, with the rest looked up from reference TRBV19 and TRBJ1-2, is DGGITQSPKYLFRKEGQNVTLSCEQNLNHDAMYWYRQDPGQGLRLIYYSQIVNDFQKGDIAEGYSVSREKKESFPLTVTSAQKNPTAFYLCASSRQGSSYGYTFGSGTRLTVV.

The gene calls are TRBV5-4 and TRBJ2-5, with 14 nucleotides matching TRBD2. Trimming took 3 bases from V and 4 from J; bases not matched to a gene: 11. CDR3 length equals 18 residues. Germline CDR1 SGHNT, CDR2 YYREEE (reference sequence). The CDR3 DNA reads TGTGCCAGCAGCTCCGATCCCGGGACTAGCGGGAGTGCAGAGACCCAGTACTTC. Its protein product is CASSSDPGTSGSAETQYF.

The chain combines TRBV7-8 with TRBJ2-7; 9 positions agree with TRBD1. The CDR3 has 17 amino acids. Per the germline V gene, CDR1 is SGHVS and CDR2 is FQNEAQ. V was pared by 4 bases and J by 1 base, with 11 bases of the junction left unmatched. DNA for the CDR3: TGTGCCAGCAGCTCCCAGCCCCGGGACAGGGAGTCCTACGAGCAGTACTTC. Encoded protein: CASSSQPRDRESYEQYF. Together with reference TRBV7-8 and TRBJ2-7, the CDR3 gives the full variable domain: GAGVSQSPRYKVAKRGQDVALRCDPISGHVSLFWYQQALGQGPEFLTYFQNEAQLDKSGLPSDRFFAERPEGSVSTLKIQRTQQEDSAVYLCASSSQPRDRESYEQYFGPGTRLTVT.

The chain is built from TRBV5-6 and TRBJ2-3; TRBD1 matches 8 bases. Germline V lookup: CDR1 SGHDT, CDR2 YYEEEE. This CDR3 comprises 15 residues. The V gene end was trimmed by 1 base and the J gene end by 1 base; junction bases not matched to a gene: 2. CDR3 nucleotide sequence: TGTGCCAGCAGCTTGCCGGGACAGGGCACAGATACGCAGTATTTT. Protein: CASSLPGQGTDTQYF.

V and J are TRBV27 and TRBJ2-5; 7 bases are a match to TRBD1. CDR1 and CDR2 (germline): MNHEY, SMNVEV (reference sequence). V trimming: 6 bases; J trimming: 5 bases; junction bases outside the gene matches: 6. This CDR3 spans 13 amino acids. The CDR3 DNA reads as TGTGCCAGCAGCCGACAGGGAGCGGAGACCCAGTACTTC. Residues: CASSRQGAETQYF.

The genes are TRBV19 and TRBJ1-5; TRBD1 matches at 8 bases. Germline loops: CDR1 LNHDA, CDR2 SQIVND (reference sequence). V shed 6 bases, J shed 6 bases, and the junction held 13 bases outside the gene matches. The CDR3 extends over 16 amino acids. The CDR3 is CASRSVRGRKGQPQHF. DNA for the CDR3: TGTGCCAGTAGGTCGGTCAGGGGGCGCAAAGGTCAGCCCCAGCATTTT.

V usage is TRBV27 and J usage is TRBJ2-1; tentative D call: TRBD1 (6 bases). This CDR3 has 17 amino acids. V lost 5 bases, J lost 6 bases, and 23 bases lay in between. The germline gives CDR1 MNHEY, CDR2 SMNVEV (reference sequence). The CDR3 DNA is TGTGCCAGCAGTCCTGTTGTGGTGGCAGGGGCGAGCAATGAGCAGTTCTTC. As protein: CASSPVVVAGASNEQFF.

This clone was found a few times. The chain has TRBV29-1 and TRBJ2-7, with D maybe TRBD1 (6 bases). This CDR3 has 13 residues. Germline CDR1 and CDR2: SQVTM and ANQGSEA. V was trimmed by 3 bases and J by 3 bases, leaving 12 bases between them. The CDR3 loop reads CSVETGNNYEQYF. The CDR3 DNA reads as TGCAGCGTTGAGACAGGTAACAACTACGAGCAGTACTTC.

The genes are TRBV11-2 and TRBJ1-2; maybe TRBD1 (6 bases). V was cut by 7 bases and J by 7 bases, with 28 bases left in between. This CDR3 is 17 amino acids long. Germline CDR1 is SGHAT and CDR2 is FQNNGV. In nucleotides, the CDR3 is TGTGCCAGCACCTATTGGGGGCCCAAGGGAAGTCGCGCTGGCTACACCTTC. It specifies CASTYWGPKGSRAGYTF.

This clone was observed a handful of times. The chain carries TRBV12-5 and TRBJ2-6; D is uncertain. Trimming removed 3 bases from V and 10 bases from J, with 10 bases in between. This CDR3 is 13 amino acids long. Per germline, CDR1 LGHNT and CDR2 FRNRAP. The CDR3 DNA reads TGTGCTAGTGGTTTAGAGGCTGGTAACGTCCTGACTTTC. Translated: CASGLEAGNVLTF.

This rearrangement joins TRBV5-1 to TRBJ1-4; D gene unclear. With 0 bases removed from V and 5 bases from J, the gap between germline ends came to 8 bases. Germline V gene sequence: CDR1 SGHRS, CDR2 YFSETQ. The CDR3 extends over 14 amino acids. The CDR3, as DNA: TGCGCCAGCAGCTTGGGGACTGCGAATGAAAAACTGTTTTTT. Its protein product is CASSLGTANEKLFF.

Only a few counts were recorded for this clone. The chain joins TRBV4-2 to TRBJ1-1; D gene ambiguous. Germline assignment: CDR1 LGHNA and CDR2 YNFKEQ. This CDR3 spans 13 amino acids. Trimming removed 4 bases from V and 4 bases from J, with 10 bases in between. This CDR3 reads CASSRLGSTEAFF. In DNA, the CDR3 is TGTGCCAGCAGCCGCTTGGGGAGCACTGAAGCTTTCTTT.

The chain links TRBV9 to TRBJ2-1, with 9 positions matching TRBD1. The CDR3 loop spans 15 amino acids. The V gene end was trimmed by 0 bases and the J gene end by 4 bases; junction bases not matched to a gene: 2. Germline V gives CDR1 SGDLS, CDR2 YYNGEE. In DNA form, the CDR3 reads TGTGCCAGCAGCGTAGAAGGGACAGGGTACAATGAGCAGTTCTTC. Protein sequence: CASSVEGTGYNEQFF.

The rearrangement joins TRBV6-5 to TRBJ2-7, with a tentative D call TRBD1 (5 bases). The CDR3 length is 13 residues. Trimming left V 5 bases short and J 5 bases short, with 13 bases between. Germline CDR1 and CDR2: MNHEY and SVGAGI. The CDR3: CASSPYRHHEQYF. CDR3 bases: TGTGCCAGCAGTCCATACAGGCACCACGAGCAGTACTTC.

The V gene is TRBV10-2, the J gene TRBJ1-4, with D maybe TRBD1 (6 bases). The CDR3 spans 17 residues. Trimming stripped 0 bases from V and 3 bases from J, with 14 bases between. Germline V CDR1 and CDR2: WSHSY, SAAADI. CDR3 in amino acids: CASSESMAGASNEKLFF. CDR3 sequence (DNA): TGCGCCAGCAGTGAGTCGATGGCAGGGGCCTCTAATGAAAAACTGTTTTTT.

V gene TRBV9 combines with J gene TRBJ1-1; no reliable D call. The CDR3 sequence is 14 residues long. Trimming stripped 1 base from V and 1 base from J, with 8 bases between. Germline V gives CDR1 SGDLS, CDR2 YYNGEE. The CDR3 sequence: CASSVSGKNTEAFF. The DNA of the CDR3 is TGTGCCAGCAGCGTATCGGGGAAGAACACTGAAGCTTTCTTT.

This clone was detected only once. The rearrangement links TRBV5-4 to TRBJ1-2; 9 bases fit TRBD1. The CDR3 length is 13 residues. Germline loops: CDR1 SGHNT, CDR2 YYREEE (reference sequence). The ends lost 2 bases at V and 6 bases at J; junction bases unmatched: 2. Here the CDR3 DNA reads TGTGCCAGCAGCTTACAGGGGGCGGATGGCTACACCTTC. The encoded protein is CASSLQGADGYTF. Full variable domain (remainder filled in from reference TRBV5-4 and TRBJ1-2): ETGVTQSPTHLIKTRGQQVTLRCSSQSGHNTVSWYQQALGQGPQFIFQYYREEENGRGNFPPRFSGLQFPNYSSELNVNALELDDSALYLCASSLQGADGYTFGSGTRLTVV.

The V call is TRBV2, the J call TRBJ2-3; D possibly corresponds to TRBD1 (5 bases). Per the germline V gene, CDR1 is SNHLY and CDR2 is FYNNEI. V lost 4 bases and J 2 bases, leaving 10 bases between the germline ends. The CDR3 sequence is 14 residues long. The CDR3 is CASSVQGPTDTQYF. In nucleotides, the CDR3 is TGTGCCAGCAGTGTTCAGGGCCCCACAGATACGCAGTATTTT.

The rearrangement links TRBV27 to TRBJ2-2, with D hard to call. The CDR3 consists of 15 residues. Trimming shortened V by 0 bases and J by 1 base, and 6 bases separated the two germline ends. The germline gives CDR1 MNHEY, CDR2 SMNVEV (reference sequence). The CDR3: CASSLSALNTGELFF. The CDR3 bases are TGTGCCAGCAGTTTATCTGCACTGAACACCGGGGAGCTGTTTTTT.

The chain employs TRBV5-1 and TRBJ1-6; 7 bases line up with TRBD1. Trimming at V came to 0 bases and at J to 5 bases, leaving 5 bases not matched to a gene. Per germline, CDR1 SGHRS and CDR2 YFSETQ. There are 16 residues in the CDR3. The CDR3 DNA sequence: TGCGCCAGCAGCTTGGGGGACAGAAGTAATAATTCACCCCTCCACTTT. The encoded protein is CASSLGDRSNNSPLHF. Combining the CDR3 with reference TRBV5-1 and TRBJ1-6 gives the whole variable domain KAGVTQTPRYLIKTRGQQVTLSCSPISGHRSVSWYQQTPGQGLQFLFEYFSETQRNKGNFPGRFSGRQFSNSRSEMNVSTLELGDSALYLCASSLGDRSNNSPLHFGNGTRLTVT.

The rearrangement uses TRBV5-6 and TRBJ2-7, with 7 nucleotides matching TRBD1. Unmatched junction bases numbered 3, after V lost 2 bases and J lost 4 bases. Germline V CDR1 and CDR2: SGHDT, YYEEEE. The CDR3 has 13 residues. Here the CDR3 reads CASSLTGEYEQYF. The CDR3 bases are TGTGCCAGCAGCTTAACAGGGGAATACGAGCAGTACTTC.